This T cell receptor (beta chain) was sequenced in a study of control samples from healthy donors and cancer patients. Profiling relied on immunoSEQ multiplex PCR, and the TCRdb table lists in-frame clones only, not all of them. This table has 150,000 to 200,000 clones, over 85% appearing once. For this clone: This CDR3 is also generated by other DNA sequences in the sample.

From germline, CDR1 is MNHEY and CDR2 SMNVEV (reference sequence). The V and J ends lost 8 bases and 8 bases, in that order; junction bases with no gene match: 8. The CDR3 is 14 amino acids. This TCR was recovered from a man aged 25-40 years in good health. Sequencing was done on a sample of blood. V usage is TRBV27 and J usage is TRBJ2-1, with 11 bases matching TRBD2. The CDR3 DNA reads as TGTGCCAGCTCGCGGACTAGCGGGTTCTATGAGCAGTTCTTC. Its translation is CASSRTSGFYEQFF.